This T cell receptor (beta chain) stems from a study of T-cell reconstitution after alpha-beta-depleted transplantation in children. Study outcomes and limitations: T-cell counts and diversity at one year post-transplant came mainly from newly produced T cells.

Using unique molecular identifiers, the investigators prepared the TCRbeta library. TCRdb re-derived calls from the PCR reads in MiXCR, one entry per CDR3 protein. The sample contains hundreds of thousands of distinct CDR3 sequences, over 10% of which appear only once. Between the trimmed V and J ends, which lost 1 base and 6 bases, there was a span of 8 bases. The CDR3 is 13 residues long. CDR1 and CDR2 from the germline V gene are SGHTA and FQGNSA. This clonotype was detected only a few times. Its matching antigen is unknown. The sequenced sample was PBMCs, mostly from graft donor cells, obtained 360 days after TCRalphabeta/CD19-depleted stem cell transplant. This clonotype originated in a male patient younger than 18 who had a stem cell transplant for acute myeloid leukemia, so the T cells may come from the graft donor. The V and J genes are TRBV7-2 and TRBJ2-3; D is ambiguous. CDR3 loop: CASSLEPPDTQYF. In DNA form, the CDR3 reads TGTGCCAGCAGCTTAGAACCCCCGGATACGCAGTATTTT.